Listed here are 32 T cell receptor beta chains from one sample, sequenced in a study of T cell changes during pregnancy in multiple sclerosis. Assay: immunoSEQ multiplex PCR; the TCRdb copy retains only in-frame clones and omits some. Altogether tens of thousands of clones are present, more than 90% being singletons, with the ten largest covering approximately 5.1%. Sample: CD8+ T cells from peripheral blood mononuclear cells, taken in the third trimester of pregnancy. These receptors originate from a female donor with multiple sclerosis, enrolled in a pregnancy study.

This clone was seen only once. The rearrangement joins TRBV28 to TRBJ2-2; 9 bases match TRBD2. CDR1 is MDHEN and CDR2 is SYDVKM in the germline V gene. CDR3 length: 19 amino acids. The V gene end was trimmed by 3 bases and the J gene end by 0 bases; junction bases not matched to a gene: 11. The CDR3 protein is CASSLTLLAGRSNTGELFF. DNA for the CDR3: TGTGCCAGCAGTTTGACCTTACTAGCGGGCAGATCGAACACCGGGGAGCTGTTTTTT.

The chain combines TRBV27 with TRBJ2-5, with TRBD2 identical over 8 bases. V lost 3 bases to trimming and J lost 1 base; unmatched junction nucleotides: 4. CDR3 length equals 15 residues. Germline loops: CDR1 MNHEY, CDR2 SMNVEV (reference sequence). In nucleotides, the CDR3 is TGTGCCAGCAGTTTGGGCGGGAGGCCCCAAGAGACCCAGTACTTC. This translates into CASSLGGRPQETQYF.

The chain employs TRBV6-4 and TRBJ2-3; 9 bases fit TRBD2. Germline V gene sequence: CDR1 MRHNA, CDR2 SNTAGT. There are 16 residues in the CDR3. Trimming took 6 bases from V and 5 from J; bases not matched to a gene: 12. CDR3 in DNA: TGTGCCAGCAGGCGAGGAGTCGCGGGAGGGGGAGATACGCAGTATTTT. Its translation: CASRRGVAGGGDTQYF.

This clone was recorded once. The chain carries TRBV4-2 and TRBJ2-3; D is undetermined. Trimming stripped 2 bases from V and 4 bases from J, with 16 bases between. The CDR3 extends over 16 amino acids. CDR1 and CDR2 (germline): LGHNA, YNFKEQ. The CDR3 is CASSQSGPGIPDTQYF. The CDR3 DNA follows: TGTGCCAGCAGCCAATCTGGGCCAGGTATACCAGATACGCAGTATTTT.

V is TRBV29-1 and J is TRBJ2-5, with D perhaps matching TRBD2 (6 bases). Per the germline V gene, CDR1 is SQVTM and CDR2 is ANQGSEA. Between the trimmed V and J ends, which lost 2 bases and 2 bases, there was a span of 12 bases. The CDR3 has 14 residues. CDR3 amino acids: CSVESSREQETQYF. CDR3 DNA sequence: TGCAGCGTTGAAAGTAGCCGGGAGCAAGAGACCCAGTACTTC.

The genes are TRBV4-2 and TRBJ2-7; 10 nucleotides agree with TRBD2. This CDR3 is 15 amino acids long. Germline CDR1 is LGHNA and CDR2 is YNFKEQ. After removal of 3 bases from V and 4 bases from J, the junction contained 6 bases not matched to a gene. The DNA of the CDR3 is TGTGCCAGCAGCCAGTTAGCGGGAGGACCATACGAGCAGTACTTC. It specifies CASSQLAGGPYEQYF.

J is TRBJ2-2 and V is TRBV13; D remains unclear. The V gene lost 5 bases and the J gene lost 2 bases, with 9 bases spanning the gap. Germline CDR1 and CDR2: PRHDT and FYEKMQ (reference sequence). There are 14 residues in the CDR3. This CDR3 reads CASSPLINTGELFF. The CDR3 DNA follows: TGTGCCAGCAGCCCACTTATTAACACCGGGGAGCTGTTTTTT.

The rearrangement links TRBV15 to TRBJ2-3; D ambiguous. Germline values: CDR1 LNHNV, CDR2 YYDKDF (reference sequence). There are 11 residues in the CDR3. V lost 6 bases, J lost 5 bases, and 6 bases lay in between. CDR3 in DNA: TGTGCCACCAGGGCTAGAGATACGCAGTATTTT. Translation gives CATRARDTQYF. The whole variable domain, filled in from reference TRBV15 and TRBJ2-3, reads DAMVIQNPRYQVTQFGKPVTLSCSQTLNHNVMYWYQQKSSQAPKLLFHYYDKDFNNEADTPDNFQSRRPNTSFCFLDIRSPGLGDTAMYLCATRARDTQYFGPGTRLTVL.

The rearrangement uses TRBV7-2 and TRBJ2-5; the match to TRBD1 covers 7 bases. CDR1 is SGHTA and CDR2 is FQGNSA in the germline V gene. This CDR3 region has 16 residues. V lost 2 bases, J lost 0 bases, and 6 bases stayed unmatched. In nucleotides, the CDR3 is TGTGCCAGCAGCTTACGGCAGGGGGAGTACCAAGAGACCCAGTACTTC. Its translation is CASSLRQGEYQETQYF.

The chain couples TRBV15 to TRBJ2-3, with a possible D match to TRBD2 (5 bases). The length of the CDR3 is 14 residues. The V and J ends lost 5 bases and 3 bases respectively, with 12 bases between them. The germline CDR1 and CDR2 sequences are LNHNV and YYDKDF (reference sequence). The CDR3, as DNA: TGTGCCACCAGCGGAAACCGGGGAACAGATACGCAGTATTTT. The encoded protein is CATSGNRGTDTQYF.

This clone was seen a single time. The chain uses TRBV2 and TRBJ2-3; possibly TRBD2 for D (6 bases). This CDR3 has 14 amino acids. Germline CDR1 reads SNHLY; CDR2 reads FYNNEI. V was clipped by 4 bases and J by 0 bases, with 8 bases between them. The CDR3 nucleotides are TGTGCCAGCAGTGGGAGGGGTAGCACAGATACGCAGTATTTT. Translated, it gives CASSGRGSTDTQYF.

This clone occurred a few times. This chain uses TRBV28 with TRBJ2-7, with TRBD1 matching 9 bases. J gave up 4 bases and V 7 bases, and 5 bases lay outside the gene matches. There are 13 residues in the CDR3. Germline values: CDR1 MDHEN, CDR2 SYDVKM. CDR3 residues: CASTPGQGYEQYF. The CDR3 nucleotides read TGTGCCAGCACCCCCGGACAGGGGTACGAGCAGTACTTC.

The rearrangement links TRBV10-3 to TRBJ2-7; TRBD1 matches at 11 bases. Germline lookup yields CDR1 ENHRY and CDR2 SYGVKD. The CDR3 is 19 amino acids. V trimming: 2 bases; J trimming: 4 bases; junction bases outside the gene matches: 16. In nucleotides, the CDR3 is TGTGCCATCAGTGAGCCGGACAGGGGGCGAGCGGGAGTGTCTTACGAGCAGTACTTC. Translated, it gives CAISEPDRGRAGVSYEQYF.

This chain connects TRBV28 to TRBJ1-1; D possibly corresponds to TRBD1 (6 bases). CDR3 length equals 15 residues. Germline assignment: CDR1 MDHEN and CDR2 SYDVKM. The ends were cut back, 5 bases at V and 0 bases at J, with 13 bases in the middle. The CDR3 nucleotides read TGTGCCAGCAGTGTTAGACAGGTCTTGAACACTGAAGCTTTCTTT. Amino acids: CASSVRQVLNTEAFF.

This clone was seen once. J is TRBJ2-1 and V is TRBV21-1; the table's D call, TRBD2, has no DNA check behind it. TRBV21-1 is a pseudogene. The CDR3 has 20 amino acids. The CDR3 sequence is CASRKPLPGLAGPLYNEQFF. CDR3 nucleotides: TGTGCCAGCAGGAAGCCACTCCCGGGACTAGCGGGTCCCCTATACAATGAGCAGTTCTTC.

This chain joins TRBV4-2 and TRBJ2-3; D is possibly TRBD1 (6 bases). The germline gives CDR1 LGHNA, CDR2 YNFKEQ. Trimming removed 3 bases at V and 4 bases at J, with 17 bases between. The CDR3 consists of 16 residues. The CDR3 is CASSQYKGEVADTQYF. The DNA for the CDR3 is TGTGCCAGCAGCCAGTATAAGGGGGAAGTGGCAGATACGCAGTATTTT.

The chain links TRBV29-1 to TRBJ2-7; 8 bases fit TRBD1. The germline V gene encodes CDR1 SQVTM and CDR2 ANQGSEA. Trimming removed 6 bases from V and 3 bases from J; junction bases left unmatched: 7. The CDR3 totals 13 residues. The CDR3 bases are TGCAGCGTGCGGACAGGGTCGAACTACGAGCAGTACTTC. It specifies CSVRTGSNYEQYF.

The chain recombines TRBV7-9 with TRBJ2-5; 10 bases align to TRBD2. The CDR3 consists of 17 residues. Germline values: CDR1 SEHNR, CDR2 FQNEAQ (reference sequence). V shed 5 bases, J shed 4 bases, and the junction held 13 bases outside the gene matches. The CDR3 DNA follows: TGTGCCAGCAGCCCAAAGTCCGGACTAGCGGTGGGAGAGACCCAGTACTTC. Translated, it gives CASSPKSGLAVGETQYF.

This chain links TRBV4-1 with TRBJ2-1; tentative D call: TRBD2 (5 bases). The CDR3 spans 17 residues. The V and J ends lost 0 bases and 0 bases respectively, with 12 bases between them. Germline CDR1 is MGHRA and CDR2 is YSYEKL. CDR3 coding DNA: TGCGCCAGCAGCCAAGATACCAGCGGCAGCTCCTACAATGAGCAGTTCTTC. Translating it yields CASSQDTSGSSYNEQFF.

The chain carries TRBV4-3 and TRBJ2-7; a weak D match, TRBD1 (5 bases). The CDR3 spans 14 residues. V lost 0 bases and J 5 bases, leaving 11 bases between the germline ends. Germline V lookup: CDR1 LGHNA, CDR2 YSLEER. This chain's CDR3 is CASSQDLAGNEQYF. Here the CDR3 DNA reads TGCGCCAGCAGCCAAGATCTGGCAGGGAACGAGCAGTACTTC.

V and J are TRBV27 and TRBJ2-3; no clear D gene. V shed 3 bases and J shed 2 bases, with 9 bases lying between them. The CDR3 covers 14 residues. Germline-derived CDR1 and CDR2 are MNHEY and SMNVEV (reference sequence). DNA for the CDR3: TGTGCCAGCAGTTTTACATTCGCCACAGATACGCAGTATTTT. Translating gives CASSFTFATDTQYF.

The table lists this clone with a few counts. CDR3 in DNA: TGTGCCAGCAGCCTGAGGGAGGCTGAAGCTTTCTTT. Protein: CASSLREAEAFF. J is TRBJ1-1 and V is TRBV5-6; D not resolved. This CDR3 has 12 residues. V was shortened by 4 bases and J by 6 bases, with 10 bases between the two germline ends. Germline V lookup: CDR1 SGHDT, CDR2 YYEEEE.

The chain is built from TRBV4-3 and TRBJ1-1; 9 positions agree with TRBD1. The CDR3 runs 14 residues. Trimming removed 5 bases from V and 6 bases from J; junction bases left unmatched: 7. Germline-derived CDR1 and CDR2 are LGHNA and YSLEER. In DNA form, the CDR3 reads TGCGCCAGCAGCGACCTGACAGGGGGTGCTGAAGCTTTCTTT. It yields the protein CASSDLTGGAEAFF.

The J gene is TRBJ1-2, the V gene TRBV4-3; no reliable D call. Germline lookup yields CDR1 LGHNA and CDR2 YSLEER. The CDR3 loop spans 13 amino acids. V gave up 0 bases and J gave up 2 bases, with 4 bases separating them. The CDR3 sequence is CASSQDLNYGYTF. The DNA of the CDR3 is TGCGCCAGCAGCCAAGATCTGAACTATGGCTACACCTTC.

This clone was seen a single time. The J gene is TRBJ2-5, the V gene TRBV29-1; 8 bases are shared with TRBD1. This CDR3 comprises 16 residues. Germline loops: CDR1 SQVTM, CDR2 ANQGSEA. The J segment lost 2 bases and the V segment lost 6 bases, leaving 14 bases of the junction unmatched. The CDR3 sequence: CSVSKPDRVPQETQYF. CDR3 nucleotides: TGCAGCGTCTCCAAACCGGACAGGGTACCTCAAGAGACCCAGTACTTC.

CDR3 DNA sequence: TGCGCCAGCAGCCGACACAGGGGTTCCTACGAGCAGTACTTC. Translation gives CASSRHRGSYEQYF. The chain uses TRBV4-3 and TRBJ2-7, with 7 bases fitting TRBD1. V was clipped by 4 bases and J by 1 base; unmatched bases: 4. Germline V gives CDR1 LGHNA, CDR2 YSLEER. This CDR3 has 14 residues.

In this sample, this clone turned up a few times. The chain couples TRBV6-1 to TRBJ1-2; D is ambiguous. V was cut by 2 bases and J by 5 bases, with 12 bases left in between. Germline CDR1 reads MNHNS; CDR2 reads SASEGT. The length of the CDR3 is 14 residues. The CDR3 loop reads CASSEPEGAYGYTF. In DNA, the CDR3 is TGTGCCAGCAGTGAACCGGAGGGTGCTTATGGCTACACCTTC.

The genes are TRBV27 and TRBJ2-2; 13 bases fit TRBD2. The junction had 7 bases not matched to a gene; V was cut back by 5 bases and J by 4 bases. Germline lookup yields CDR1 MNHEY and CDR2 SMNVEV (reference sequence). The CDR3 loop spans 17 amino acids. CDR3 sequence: CASSPGTSGKITGELFF. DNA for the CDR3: TGTGCCAGCAGTCCCGGGACTAGCGGGAAAATCACCGGGGAGCTGTTTTTT.

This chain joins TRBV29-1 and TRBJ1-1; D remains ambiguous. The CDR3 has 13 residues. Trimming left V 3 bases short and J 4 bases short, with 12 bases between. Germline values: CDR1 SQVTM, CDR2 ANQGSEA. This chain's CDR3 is CSVDSGIGTEAFF. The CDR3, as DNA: TGCAGCGTTGATTCCGGGATCGGCACTGAAGCTTTCTTT.

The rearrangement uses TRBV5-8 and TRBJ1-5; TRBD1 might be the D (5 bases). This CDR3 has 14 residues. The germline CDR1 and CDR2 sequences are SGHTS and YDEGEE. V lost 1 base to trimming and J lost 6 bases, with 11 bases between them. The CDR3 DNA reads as TGTGCCAGCAGCTTGCCCGCAGGGATTCAGCCCCAGCATTTT. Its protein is CASSLPAGIQPQHF.

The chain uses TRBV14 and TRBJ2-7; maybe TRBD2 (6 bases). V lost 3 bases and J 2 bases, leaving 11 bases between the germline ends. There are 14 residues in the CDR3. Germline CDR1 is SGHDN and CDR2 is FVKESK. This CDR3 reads CASSQGRSAYEQYF. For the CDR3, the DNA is TGTGCCAGCAGCCAGGGGAGGTCCGCCTACGAGCAGTACTTC.

The CDR3 sequence: CASSELAGAGDEQFF. The CDR3 nucleotides are TGTGCCAGCAGTGAACTAGCGGGAGCGGGTGATGAGCAGTTCTTC. The chain joins TRBV6-4 to TRBJ2-1; 11 nucleotides match TRBD2. The V segment lost 3 bases and the J segment 8 bases; nucleotides outside the gene matches: 6. Germline CDR1 is MRHNA and CDR2 is SNTAGT. The CDR3 covers 15 residues.